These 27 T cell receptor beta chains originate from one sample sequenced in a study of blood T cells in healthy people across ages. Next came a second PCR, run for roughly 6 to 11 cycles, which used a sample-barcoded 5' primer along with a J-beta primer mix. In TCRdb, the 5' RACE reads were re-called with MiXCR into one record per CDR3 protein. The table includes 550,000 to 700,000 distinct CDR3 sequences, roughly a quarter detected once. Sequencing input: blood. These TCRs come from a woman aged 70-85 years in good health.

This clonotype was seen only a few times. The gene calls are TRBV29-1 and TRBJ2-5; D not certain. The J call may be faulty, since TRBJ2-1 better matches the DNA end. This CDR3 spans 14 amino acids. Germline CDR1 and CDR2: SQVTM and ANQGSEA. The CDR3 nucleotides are TGCAGCGTTGAAGGGGTCGTGCCCTACAATGAGCAGTTCTTC. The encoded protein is CSVEGVVPYNEQFF.

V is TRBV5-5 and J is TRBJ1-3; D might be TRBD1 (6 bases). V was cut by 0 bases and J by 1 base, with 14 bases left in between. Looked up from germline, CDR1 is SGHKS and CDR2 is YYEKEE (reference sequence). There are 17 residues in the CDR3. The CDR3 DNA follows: TGTGCCAGCAGCTTGGCCGTGGGACAAAAGTCTGGAAACACCATATATTTT. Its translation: CASSLAVGQKSGNTIYF.

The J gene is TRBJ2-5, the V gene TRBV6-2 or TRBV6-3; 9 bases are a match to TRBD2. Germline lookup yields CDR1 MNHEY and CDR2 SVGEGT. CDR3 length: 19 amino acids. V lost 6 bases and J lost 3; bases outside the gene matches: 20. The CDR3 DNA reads TGTGCCAGCAGCATACGGCGACTAGCGGTGACCCCGGACAAAGAGACCCAGTACTTC. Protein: CASSIRRLAVTPDKETQYF.

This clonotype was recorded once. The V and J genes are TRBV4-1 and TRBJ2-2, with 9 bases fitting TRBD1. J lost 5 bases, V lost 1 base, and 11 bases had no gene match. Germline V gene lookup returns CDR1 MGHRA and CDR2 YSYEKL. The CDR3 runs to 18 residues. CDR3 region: CASSQGLSDRGGTGELFF. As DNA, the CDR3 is TGCGCCAGCAGCCAAGGTCTATCGGACAGGGGAGGGACCGGGGAGCTGTTTTTT.

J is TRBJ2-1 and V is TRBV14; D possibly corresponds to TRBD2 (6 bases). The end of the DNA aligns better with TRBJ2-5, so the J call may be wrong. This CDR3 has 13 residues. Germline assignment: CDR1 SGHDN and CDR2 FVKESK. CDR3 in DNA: TGTGCCAGCAGCCCCTTTGGGGGGGAGACCCAGTACTTC. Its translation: CASSPFGGETQYF.

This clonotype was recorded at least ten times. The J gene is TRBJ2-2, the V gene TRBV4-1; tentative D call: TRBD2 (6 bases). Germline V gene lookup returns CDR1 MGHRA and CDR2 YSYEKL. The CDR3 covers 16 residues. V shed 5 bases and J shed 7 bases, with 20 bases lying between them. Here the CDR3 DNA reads TGCGCCAGCAGCACGTTAGGGACTTCCAATCGCGGGGAGCTGTTTTTT. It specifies CASSTLGTSNRGELFF.

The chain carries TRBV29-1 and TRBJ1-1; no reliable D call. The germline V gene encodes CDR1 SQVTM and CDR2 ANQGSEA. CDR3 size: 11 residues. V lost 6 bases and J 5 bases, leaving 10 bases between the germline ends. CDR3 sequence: CSVRSGTEAFF. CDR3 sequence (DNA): TGCAGCGTCCGATCGGGGACTGAAGCTTTCTTT.

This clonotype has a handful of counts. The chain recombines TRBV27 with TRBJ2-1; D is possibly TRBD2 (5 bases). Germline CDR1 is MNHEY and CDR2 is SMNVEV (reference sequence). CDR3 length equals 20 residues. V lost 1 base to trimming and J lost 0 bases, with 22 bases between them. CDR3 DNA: TGTGCCAGCAGTTTATTATATGGACTGAATCAGGCCAGCTCCTACAATGAGCAGTTCTTC. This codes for CASSLLYGLNQASSYNEQFF.

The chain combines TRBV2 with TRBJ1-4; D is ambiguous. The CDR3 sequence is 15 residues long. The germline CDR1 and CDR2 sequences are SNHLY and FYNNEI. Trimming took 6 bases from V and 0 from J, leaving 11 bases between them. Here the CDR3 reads CASRARHATNEKLFF. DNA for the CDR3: TGTGCCAGCAGGGCCCGACATGCAACTAATGAAAAACTGTTTTTT.

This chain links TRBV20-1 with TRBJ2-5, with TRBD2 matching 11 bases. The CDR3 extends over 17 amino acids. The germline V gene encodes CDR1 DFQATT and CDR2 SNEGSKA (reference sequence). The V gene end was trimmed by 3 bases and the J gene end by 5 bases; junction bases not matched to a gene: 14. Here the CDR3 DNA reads TGCAGTGCTAGTAAAACCGCAGGACTAGCGGGTTTGGAGACCCAGTACTTC. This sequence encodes CSASKTAGLAGLETQYF.

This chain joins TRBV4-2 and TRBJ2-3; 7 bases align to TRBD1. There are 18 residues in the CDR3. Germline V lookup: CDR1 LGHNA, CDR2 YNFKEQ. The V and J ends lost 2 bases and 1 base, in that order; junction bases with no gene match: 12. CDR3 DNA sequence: TGTGCCAGCAGCCAACAACTCGGACAGGTCCTCCGCACAGATACGCAGTATTTT. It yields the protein CASSQQLGQVLRTDTQYF.

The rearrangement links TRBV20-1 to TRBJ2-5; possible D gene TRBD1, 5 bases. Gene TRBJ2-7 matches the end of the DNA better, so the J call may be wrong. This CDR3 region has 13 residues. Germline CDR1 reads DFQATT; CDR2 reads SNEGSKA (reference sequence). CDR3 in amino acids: CSARGQQSYEQYF. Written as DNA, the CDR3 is TGCAGTGCTAGAGGACAGCAGTCCTACGAGCAGTACTTC.

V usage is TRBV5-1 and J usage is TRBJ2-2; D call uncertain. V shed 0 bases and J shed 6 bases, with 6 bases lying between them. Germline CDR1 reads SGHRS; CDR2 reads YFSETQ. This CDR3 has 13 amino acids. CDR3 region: CASSLAPSGELFF. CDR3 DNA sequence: TGCGCCAGCAGCTTGGCGCCGTCCGGGGAGCTGTTTTTT.

The CDR3 loop reads CAWSTAGGYGYTF. CDR3 DNA: TGTGCCTGGAGTACCGCAGGCGGCTATGGCTACACCTTC. J is TRBJ1-2 and V is TRBV30; no clear D gene. CDR3 length: 13 residues. Trimming pared 2 bases from V and 4 bases from J, leaving 11 bases between. Germline V CDR1 and CDR2: GTSNPN, SVGIG (reference sequence).

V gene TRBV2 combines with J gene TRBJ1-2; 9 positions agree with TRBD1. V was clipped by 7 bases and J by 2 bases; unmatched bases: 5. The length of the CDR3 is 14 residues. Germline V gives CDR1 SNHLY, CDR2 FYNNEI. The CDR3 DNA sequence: TGTGCCAGCACCGCCGGGACAGGGAACTATGGCTACACCTTC. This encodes CASTAGTGNYGYTF.

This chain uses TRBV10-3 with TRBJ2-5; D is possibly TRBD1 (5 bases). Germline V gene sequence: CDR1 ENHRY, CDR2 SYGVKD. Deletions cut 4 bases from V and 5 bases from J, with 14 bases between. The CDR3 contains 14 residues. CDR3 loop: CAISALRGLETQYF. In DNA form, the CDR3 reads TGTGCCATCAGTGCCCTTAGGGGCCTCGAGACCCAGTACTTC.

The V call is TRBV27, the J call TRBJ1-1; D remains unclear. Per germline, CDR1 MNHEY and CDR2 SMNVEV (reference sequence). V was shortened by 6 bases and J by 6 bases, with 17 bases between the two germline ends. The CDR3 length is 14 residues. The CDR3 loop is CASRSLAGKAEAFF. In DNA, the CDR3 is TGTGCCAGCAGGTCGTTGGCAGGCAAGGCTGAAGCTTTCTTT.

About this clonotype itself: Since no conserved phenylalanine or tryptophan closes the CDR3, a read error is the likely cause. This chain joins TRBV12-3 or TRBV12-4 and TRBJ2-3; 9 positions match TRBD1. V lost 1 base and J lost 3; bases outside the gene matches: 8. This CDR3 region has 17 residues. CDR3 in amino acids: CASSLGTPGQGTDTQYS. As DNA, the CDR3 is TGTGCCAGCAGTTTAGGTACCCCGGGACAGGGAACAGATACGCAGTATTCC.

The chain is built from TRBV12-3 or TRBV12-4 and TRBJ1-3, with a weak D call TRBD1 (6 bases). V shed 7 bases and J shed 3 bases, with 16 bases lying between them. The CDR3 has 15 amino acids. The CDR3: CASTPGDRRGNTIYF. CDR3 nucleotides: TGTGCCAGCACCCCAGGAGACAGGCGTGGAAACACCATATATTTT.

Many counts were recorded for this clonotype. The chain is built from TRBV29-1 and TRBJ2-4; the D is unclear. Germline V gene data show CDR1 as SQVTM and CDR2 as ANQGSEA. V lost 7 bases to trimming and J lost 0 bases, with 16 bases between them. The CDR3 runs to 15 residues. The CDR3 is CSAKHGPLAKNIQYF. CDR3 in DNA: TGCAGCGCAAAACACGGACCCTTAGCCAAAAACATTCAGTACTTC.

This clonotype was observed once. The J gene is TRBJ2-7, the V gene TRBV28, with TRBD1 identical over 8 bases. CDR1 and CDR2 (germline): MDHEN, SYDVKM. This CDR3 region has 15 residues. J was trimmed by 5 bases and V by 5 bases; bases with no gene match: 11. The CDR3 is CASSPRTGRRHEQYF. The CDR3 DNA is TGTGCCAGCAGTCCCCGGACAGGGCGTAGGCACGAGCAGTACTTC.

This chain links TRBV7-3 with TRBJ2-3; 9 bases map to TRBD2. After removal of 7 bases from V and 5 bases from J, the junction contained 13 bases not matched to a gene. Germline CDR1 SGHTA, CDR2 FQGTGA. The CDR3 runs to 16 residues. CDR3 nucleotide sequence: TGTGCCAGCAACGAAGAGGGTTGGACTAGCGAAGATACGCAGTATTTT. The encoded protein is CASNEEGWTSEDTQYF.

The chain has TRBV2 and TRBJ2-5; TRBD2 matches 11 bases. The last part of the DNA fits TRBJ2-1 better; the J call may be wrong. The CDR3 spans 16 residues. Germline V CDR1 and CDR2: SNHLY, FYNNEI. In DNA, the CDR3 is TGTGCCAGCATTCCAACGGGACTAGCGGCTCGGAATGAGCAGTTCTTC. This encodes CASIPTGLAARNEQFF.

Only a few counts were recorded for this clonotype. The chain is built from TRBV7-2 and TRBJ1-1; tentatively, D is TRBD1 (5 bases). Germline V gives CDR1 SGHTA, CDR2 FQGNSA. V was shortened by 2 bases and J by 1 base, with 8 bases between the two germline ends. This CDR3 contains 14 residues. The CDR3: CASSLHGANTEAFF. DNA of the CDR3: TGTGCCAGCAGCTTACACGGGGCGAACACTGAAGCTTTCTTT.

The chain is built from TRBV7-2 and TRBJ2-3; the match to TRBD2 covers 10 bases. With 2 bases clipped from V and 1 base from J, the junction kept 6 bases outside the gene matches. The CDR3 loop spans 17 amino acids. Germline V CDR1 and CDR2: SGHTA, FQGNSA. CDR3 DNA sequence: TGTGCCAGCAGCTTAAGGGCTAGCGGGGGAGGCACAGATACGCAGTATTTT. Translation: CASSLRASGGGTDTQYF.

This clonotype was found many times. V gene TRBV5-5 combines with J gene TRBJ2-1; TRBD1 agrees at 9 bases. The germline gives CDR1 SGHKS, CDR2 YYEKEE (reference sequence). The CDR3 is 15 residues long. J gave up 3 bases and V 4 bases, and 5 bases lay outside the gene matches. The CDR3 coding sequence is TGTGCCAGCAGCATCACAGGGGGCGACTACAATGAGCAGTTCTTC. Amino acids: CASSITGGDYNEQFF.

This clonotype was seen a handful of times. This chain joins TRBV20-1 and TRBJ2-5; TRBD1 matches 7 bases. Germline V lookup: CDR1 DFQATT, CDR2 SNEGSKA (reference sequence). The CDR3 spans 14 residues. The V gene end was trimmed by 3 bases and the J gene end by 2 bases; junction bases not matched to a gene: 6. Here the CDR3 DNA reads TGCAGTGCTAGCCGGGACAGCCATCAAGAGACCCAGTACTTC. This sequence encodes CSASRDSHQETQYF.